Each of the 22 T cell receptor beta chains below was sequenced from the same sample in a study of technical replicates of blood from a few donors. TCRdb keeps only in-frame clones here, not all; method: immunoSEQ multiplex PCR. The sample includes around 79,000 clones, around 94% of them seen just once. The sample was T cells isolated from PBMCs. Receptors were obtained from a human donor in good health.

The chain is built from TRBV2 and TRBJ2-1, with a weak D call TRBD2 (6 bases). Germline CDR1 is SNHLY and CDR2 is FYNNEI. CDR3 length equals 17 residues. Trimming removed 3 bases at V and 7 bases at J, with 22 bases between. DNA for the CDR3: TGTGCCAGCAGTGATTATGCGGGACTCCCGAGCGCGAATGAGCAGTTCTTC. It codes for CASSDYAGLPSANEQFF.

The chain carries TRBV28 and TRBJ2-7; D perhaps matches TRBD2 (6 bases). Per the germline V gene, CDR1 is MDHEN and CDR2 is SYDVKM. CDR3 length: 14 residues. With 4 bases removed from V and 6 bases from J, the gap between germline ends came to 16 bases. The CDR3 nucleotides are TGTGCCAGCAGTTCCCCCGGGAGTACCCCCGAGCAGTACTTC. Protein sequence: CASSSPGSTPEQYF.

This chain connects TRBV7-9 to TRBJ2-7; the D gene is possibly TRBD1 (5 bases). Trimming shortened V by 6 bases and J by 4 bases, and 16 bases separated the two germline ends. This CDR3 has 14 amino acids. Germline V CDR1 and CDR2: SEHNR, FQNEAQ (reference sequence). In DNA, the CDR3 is TGTGCCAGCAGGTCAGGGAAGGTCGGGTACGAGCAGTACTTC. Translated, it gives CASRSGKVGYEQYF. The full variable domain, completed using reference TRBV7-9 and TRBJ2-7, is DTGVSQNPRHKITKRGQNVTFRCDPISEHNRLYWYRQTLGQGPEFLTYFQNEAQLEKSRLLSDRFSAERPKGSFSTLEIQRTEQGDSAMYLCASRSGKVGYEQYFGPGTRLTVT.

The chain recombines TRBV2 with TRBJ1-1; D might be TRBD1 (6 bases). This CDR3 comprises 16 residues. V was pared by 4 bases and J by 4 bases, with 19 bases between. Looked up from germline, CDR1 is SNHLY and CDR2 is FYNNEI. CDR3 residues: CASSVQGSYLGTEAFF. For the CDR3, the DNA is TGTGCCAGCAGTGTGCAGGGGTCCTACTTGGGCACTGAAGCTTTCTTT.

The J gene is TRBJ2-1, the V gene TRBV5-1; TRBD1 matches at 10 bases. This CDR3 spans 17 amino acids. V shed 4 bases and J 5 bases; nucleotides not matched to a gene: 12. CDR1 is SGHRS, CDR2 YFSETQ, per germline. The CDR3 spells CASSPGVGQGTHNEQFF. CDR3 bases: TGCGCCAGCAGCCCCGGTGTGGGACAGGGGACACACAATGAGCAGTTCTTC.

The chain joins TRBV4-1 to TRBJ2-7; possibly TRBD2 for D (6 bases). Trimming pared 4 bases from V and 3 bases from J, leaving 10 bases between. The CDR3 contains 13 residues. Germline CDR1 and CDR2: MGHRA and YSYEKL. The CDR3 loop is CASSPQEGYEQYF. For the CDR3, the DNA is TGCGCCAGCAGCCCCCAGGAGGGCTACGAGCAGTACTTC.

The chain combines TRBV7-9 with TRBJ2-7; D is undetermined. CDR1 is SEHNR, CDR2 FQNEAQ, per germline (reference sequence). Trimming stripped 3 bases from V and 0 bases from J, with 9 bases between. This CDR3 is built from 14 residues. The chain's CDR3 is CASSFLANSYEQYF. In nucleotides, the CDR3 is TGTGCCAGCAGCTTCCTGGCCAACTCCTACGAGCAGTACTTC.

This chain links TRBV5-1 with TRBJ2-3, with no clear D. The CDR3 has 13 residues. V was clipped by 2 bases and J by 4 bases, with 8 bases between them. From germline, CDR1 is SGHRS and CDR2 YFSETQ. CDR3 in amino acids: CASSFLSADTQYF. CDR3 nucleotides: TGCGCCAGCAGCTTTCTGTCGGCAGATACGCAGTATTTT.

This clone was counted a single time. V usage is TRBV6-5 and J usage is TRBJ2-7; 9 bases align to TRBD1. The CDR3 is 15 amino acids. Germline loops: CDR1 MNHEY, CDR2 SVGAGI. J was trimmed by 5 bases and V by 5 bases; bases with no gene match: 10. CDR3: CASSALGDREDEQYF. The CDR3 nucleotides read TGTGCCAGCAGTGCATTAGGGGACAGGGAAGACGAGCAGTACTTC.

CDR3 DNA: TGTGCCAGCAGTCCCAGGGTATGGGGGACCCAGTACTTC. Translating gives CASSPRVWGTQYF. The chain links TRBV27 to TRBJ2-5, with a weak D call TRBD1 (5 bases). Trimming left V 5 bases short and J 7 bases short, with 14 bases between. Germline V gene data show CDR1 as MNHEY and CDR2 as SMNVEV (reference sequence). The CDR3 spans 13 residues.

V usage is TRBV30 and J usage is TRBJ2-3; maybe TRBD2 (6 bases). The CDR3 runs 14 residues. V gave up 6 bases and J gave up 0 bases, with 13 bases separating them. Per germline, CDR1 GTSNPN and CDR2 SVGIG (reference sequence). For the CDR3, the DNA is TGTGCCTGCGGGAGAGGTGGAAGCACAGATACGCAGTATTTT. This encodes CACGRGGSTDTQYF.

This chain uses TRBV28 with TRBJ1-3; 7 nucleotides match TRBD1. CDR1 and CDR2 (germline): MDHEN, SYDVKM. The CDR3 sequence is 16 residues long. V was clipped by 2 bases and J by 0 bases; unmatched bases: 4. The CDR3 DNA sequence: TGTGCCAGCAGTTTAACAGGGGTTATCTCTGGAAACACCATATATTTT. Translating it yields CASSLTGVISGNTIYF.

The CDR3 spells CASKASGRAYEQYF. CDR3 DNA: TGTGCCAGTAAGGCTAGCGGGAGGGCCTACGAGCAGTACTTC. This sequence joins TRBV19 and TRBJ2-7; 12 positions agree with TRBD2. CDR1 and CDR2 (germline): LNHDA, SQIVND (reference sequence). This CDR3 region has 14 residues. J lost 2 bases, V lost 7 bases, and 3 bases had no gene match.

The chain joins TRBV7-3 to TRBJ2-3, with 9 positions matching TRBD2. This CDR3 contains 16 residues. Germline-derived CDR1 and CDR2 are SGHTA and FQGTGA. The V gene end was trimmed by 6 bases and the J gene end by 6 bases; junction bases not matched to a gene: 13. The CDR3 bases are TGTGCCAGCAGTCTTAATAGCGGGAGCGGGGAGGATACGCAGTATTTT. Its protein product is CASSLNSGSGEDTQYF.

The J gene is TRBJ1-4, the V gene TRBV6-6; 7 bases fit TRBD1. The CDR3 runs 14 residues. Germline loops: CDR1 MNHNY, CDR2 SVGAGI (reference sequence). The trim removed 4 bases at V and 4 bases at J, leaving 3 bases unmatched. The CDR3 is CASSFQGGNEKLFF. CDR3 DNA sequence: TGTGCCAGCAGTTTCCAGGGGGGTAATGAAAAACTGTTTTTT.

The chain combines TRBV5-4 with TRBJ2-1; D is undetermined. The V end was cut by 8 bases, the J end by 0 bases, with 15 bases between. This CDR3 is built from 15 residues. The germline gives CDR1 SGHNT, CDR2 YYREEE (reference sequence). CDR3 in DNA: TGTGCCAGTGCGATCCTAGACCACTCCTACAATGAGCAGTTCTTC. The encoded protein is CASAILDHSYNEQFF.

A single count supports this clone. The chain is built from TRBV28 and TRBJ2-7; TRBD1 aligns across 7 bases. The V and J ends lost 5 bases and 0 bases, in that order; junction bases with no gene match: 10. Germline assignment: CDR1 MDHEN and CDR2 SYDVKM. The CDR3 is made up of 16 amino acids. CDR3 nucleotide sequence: TGTGCCAGCAGTAACCTACAGGGGTTCAGCTCCTACGAGCAGTACTTC. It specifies CASSNLQGFSSYEQYF.

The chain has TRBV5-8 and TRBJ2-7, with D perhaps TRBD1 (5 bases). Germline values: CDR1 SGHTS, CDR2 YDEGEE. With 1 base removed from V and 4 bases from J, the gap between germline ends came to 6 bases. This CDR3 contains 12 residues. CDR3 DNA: TGTGCCAGCAGCTTGCAGGGTTACGAGCAGTACTTC. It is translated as CASSLQGYEQYF.

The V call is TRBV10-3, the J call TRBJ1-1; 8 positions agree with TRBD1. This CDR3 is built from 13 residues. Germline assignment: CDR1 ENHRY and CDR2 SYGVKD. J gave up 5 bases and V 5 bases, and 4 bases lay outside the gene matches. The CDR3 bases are TGTGCCATCAGTAGGACAGGGCTAACTGAAGCTTTCTTT. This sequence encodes CAISRTGLTEAFF.

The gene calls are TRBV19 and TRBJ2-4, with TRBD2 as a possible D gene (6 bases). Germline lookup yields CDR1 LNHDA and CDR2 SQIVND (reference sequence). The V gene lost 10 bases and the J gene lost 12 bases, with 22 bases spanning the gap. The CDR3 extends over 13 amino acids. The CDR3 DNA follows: TGTGCCACGGAGGGCATCGGAAACATTGGTCAGTACTTC. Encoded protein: CATEGIGNIGQYF. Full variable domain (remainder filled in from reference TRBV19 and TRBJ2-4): DGGITQSPKYLFRKEGQNVTLSCEQNLNHDAMYWYRQDPGQGLRLIYYSQIVNDFQKGDIAEGYSVSREKKESFPLTVTSAQKNPTAFYLCATEGIGNIGQYFGAGTRLSVL.

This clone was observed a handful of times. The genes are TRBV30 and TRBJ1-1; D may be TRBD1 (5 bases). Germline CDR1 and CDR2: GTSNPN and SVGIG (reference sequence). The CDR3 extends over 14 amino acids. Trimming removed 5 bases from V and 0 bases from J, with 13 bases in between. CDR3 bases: TGTGCCTGGTGTACCGGGACTGTGAACACTGAAGCTTTCTTT. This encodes CAWCTGTVNTEAFF.

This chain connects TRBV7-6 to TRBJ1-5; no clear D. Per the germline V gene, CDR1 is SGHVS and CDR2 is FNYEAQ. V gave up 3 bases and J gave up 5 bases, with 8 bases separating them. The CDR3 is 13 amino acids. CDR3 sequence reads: CASSFSTDQPQHF. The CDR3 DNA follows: TGTGCCAGCAGCTTTAGCACTGATCAGCCCCAGCATTTT.